The 18 T cell receptor beta chains listed next were all sequenced from one sample in a study of cytomegalovirus exposure and HLA in healthy donors. PCR involved 60 Vbeta and 13 Jbeta primers. The assay was immunoSEQ multiplex PCR, and TCRdb's table has in-frame clones only and misses some. The data contain 150,000 to 160,000 clones, 70% to 90% of them singletons. The specimen sequenced was PBMCs. These receptors all stem from a woman between 35 and 50 years old in good health and CMV-seropositive.

The chain employs TRBV10-1 and TRBJ1-1, with D possibly TRBD1 on 5 matching bases. This CDR3 has 14 residues. The germline V and J ends were trimmed by 6 bases and 1 base, with 12 bases remaining between them. In germline, CDR1 is WNHNN, CDR2 SYGVQD (reference sequence). The CDR3 DNA reads TGCGCCAGCAGCCGTGCGGGGGAGAACACTGAAGCTTTCTTT. Amino acids: CASSRAGENTEAFF.

The CDR3 DNA reads TGTGCCAGCAGCTCGGGGGGACAAAAAGCTTTCTTT. This translates into CASSSGGQKAFF. The rearrangement uses TRBV6-5 and TRBJ1-1; D is possibly TRBD1 (6 bases). This CDR3 has 12 amino acids. V gave up 6 bases and J gave up 9 bases, with 14 bases separating them. Germline CDR1 reads MNHEY; CDR2 reads SVGAGI.

The chain links TRBV5-6 to TRBJ2-1; 7 bases are a match to TRBD2. Germline assignment: CDR1 SGHDT and CDR2 YYEEEE. The length of the CDR3 is 13 residues. V was clipped by 4 bases and J by 13 bases; unmatched bases: 11. The DNA for the CDR3 is TGTGCCAGCAGCACCTTCGGAATAGCGGGTCAGTTCTTC. Amino acids: CASSTFGIAGQFF.

As DNA, the CDR3 is TGTGCCTGGAACCTAAGGGGGGGGAACACTGAAGCTTTCTTT. The encoded protein is CAWNLRGGNTEAFF. The chain carries TRBV30 and TRBJ1-1, with D possibly TRBD1 on 6 matching bases. This CDR3 is 14 amino acids long. Deletions cut 4 bases from V and 1 base from J, with 13 bases between. Germline values: CDR1 GTSNPN, CDR2 SVGIG (reference sequence).

This clone was detected only a few times. J is TRBJ1-2 and V is TRBV18, with TRBD1 matching 7 bases. The CDR3 has 15 amino acids. The V gene's germline CDR1 is KGHSH and CDR2 LQKENI. V shed 3 bases, J shed 6 bases, and the junction held 10 bases outside the gene matches. DNA for the CDR3: TGTGCCAGCTCACCCGATAGGGGGCGAGATAATGGCTACACCTTC. Translation gives CASSPDRGRDNGYTF.

This clone showed up just once. This chain uses TRBV5-5 with TRBJ1-2; 8 bases map to TRBD1. The CDR3 loop spans 14 amino acids. Germline lookup yields CDR1 SGHKS and CDR2 YYEKEE (reference sequence). The ends lost 4 bases at V and 4 bases at J; junction bases unmatched: 6. The CDR3 protein is CASSTGGMVYGYTF. The CDR3 nucleotides are TGTGCCAGCAGCACAGGGGGAATGGTCTATGGCTACACCTTC.

The chain is built from TRBV7-9 and TRBJ1-1, with D unresolved. V was clipped by 5 bases and J by 5 bases, with 12 bases between them. The CDR3 totals 13 residues. Germline CDR1 reads SEHNR; CDR2 reads FQNEAQ (reference sequence). The CDR3 sequence is CASSLRGETEAFF. In nucleotides, the CDR3 is TGTGCCAGCAGCCTCCGGGGAGAGACTGAAGCTTTCTTT.

This clone was found a few times. The chain employs TRBV5-1 and TRBJ2-1, with D maybe TRBD1 (6 bases). Germline V gene sequence: CDR1 SGHRS, CDR2 YFSETQ. V was clipped by 0 bases and J by 6 bases, with 16 bases between them. The CDR3 has 16 amino acids. The CDR3 loop is CASSLAEGVVTNEQFF. In nucleotides, the CDR3 is TGCGCCAGCAGCTTGGCTGAGGGGGTTGTAACCAATGAGCAGTTCTTC.

V gene TRBV5-6 combines with J gene TRBJ2-7; 8 nucleotides line up with TRBD2. V lost 2 bases, J lost 3 bases, and 7 bases stayed unmatched. The germline V gene encodes CDR1 SGHDT and CDR2 YYEEEE. The CDR3 is made up of 15 amino acids. The CDR3 here is CASSLGGGLDYEQYF. The CDR3 DNA is TGTGCCAGCAGCTTAGGGGGGGGACTAGACTACGAGCAGTACTTC. Supplemented by reference TRBV5-6 and TRBJ2-7, the full variable domain reads DAGVTQSPTHLIKTRGQQVTLRCSPKSGHDTVSWYQQALGQGPQFIFQYYEEEERQRGNFPDRFSGHQFPNYSSELNVNALLLGDSALYLCASSLGGGLDYEQYFGPGTRLTVT.

The chain is built from TRBV27 and TRBJ2-7; TRBD2 matches at 8 bases. Germline lookup yields CDR1 MNHEY and CDR2 SMNVEV (reference sequence). The length of the CDR3 is 15 residues. J lost 2 bases, V lost 3 bases, and 6 bases had no gene match. CDR3 loop: CASSFQSGRTYEQYF. The CDR3 DNA follows: TGTGCCAGCAGTTTTCAGAGCGGGAGAACCTACGAGCAGTACTTC.

The chain joins TRBV7-9 to TRBJ1-5; D is uncertain. The V end lost 7 bases, the J end lost 2 bases, and 6 bases lay between the germline ends. The CDR3 has 12 amino acids. CDR1 is SEHNR, CDR2 FQNEAQ, per germline (reference sequence). As DNA, the CDR3 is TGTGCCAGCACCCGGGGCAATCAGCCCCAGCATTTT. This gives the protein CASTRGNQPQHF. Full variable domain (remainder filled in from reference TRBV7-9 and TRBJ1-5): DTGVSQNPRHKITKRGQNVTFRCDPISEHNRLYWYRQTLGQGPEFLTYFQNEAQLEKSRLLSDRFSAERPKGSFSTLEIQRTEQGDSAMYLCASTRGNQPQHFGDGTRLSIL.

The chain combines TRBV6-1 with TRBJ2-7; D remains unclear. There are 16 residues in the CDR3. The V end lost 1 base, the J end lost 0 bases, and 13 bases lay between the germline ends. Germline values: CDR1 MNHNS, CDR2 SASEGT. CDR3 protein: CASSEGHIVLSYEQYF. Here the CDR3 DNA reads TGTGCCAGCAGTGAAGGACACATAGTTCTCTCCTACGAGCAGTACTTC.

Here the CDR3 reads CASSSTTSGRPLSTDTQYF. For the CDR3, the DNA is TGTGCCAGCAGCTCCACGACTAGCGGGAGGCCCTTGAGCACAGATACGCAGTATTTT. This rearrangement joins TRBV7-9 to TRBJ2-3; 13 bases are a match to TRBD2. V lost 4 bases and J lost 0; bases outside the gene matches: 10. The CDR3 contains 19 residues. Germline values: CDR1 SEHNR, CDR2 FQNEAQ (reference sequence).

The chain combines TRBV5-4 with TRBJ2-7; 9 bases line up with TRBD2. J was trimmed by 5 bases and V by 3 bases; bases with no gene match: 9. Per germline, CDR1 SGHNT and CDR2 YYREEE (reference sequence). The CDR3 has 15 residues. DNA of the CDR3: TGTGCCAGCAGCTCCTGGACTAGCGTCGGGAACGAGCAGTACTTC. This codes for CASSSWTSVGNEQYF.

This chain uses TRBV27 with TRBJ2-4; 12 nucleotides agree with TRBD2. CDR3 size: 19 residues. Trimming at V came to 6 bases and at J to 0 bases, leaving 12 bases not matched to a gene. From germline, CDR1 is MNHEY and CDR2 SMNVEV (reference sequence). For the CDR3, the DNA is TGTGCCAGCAGCCGAAAGACTAGCGGGAGTCCCATAGCCAAAAACATTCAGTACTTC. Protein: CASSRKTSGSPIAKNIQYF.

On this clone itself: The sample holds other DNA sequences that translate to the same CDR3. This chain uses TRBV19 with TRBJ2-5; 10 bases map to TRBD1. In germline, CDR1 is LNHDA, CDR2 SQIVND (reference sequence). Trimming at V came to 9 bases and at J to 4 bases, leaving 5 bases not matched to a gene. The CDR3 spans 13 residues. The DNA for the CDR3 is TGTGCCAGCAGGGACAGGGGACGAGAGACCCAGTACTTC. Protein product: CASRDRGRETQYF.

V gene TRBV28 combines with J gene TRBJ1-5; 10 bases map to TRBD1. The J segment lost 6 bases and the V segment lost 3 bases, leaving 5 bases of the junction unmatched. CDR1 MDHEN and CDR2 SYDVKM come from the germline V gene. The CDR3 totals 15 residues. The DNA for the CDR3 is TGTGCCAGCAGTTTTGGGACAGGGGACACTCAGCCCCAGCATTTT. Its protein product is CASSFGTGDTQPQHF.

The rearrangement links TRBV19 to TRBJ2-7; D is undetermined. V was trimmed by 2 bases and J by 2 bases, leaving 7 bases between them. CDR1 is LNHDA and CDR2 is SQIVND in the germline V gene (reference sequence). The CDR3 has 13 amino acids. As DNA, the CDR3 is TGTGCCAGTAGTATAAGCGTAACCTACGAGCAGTACTTC. Amino acid sequence: CASSISVTYEQYF.